This T cell receptor (beta chain) appears in the sequencing data of a study of human T cells and chemical hapten exposure. This clonotype has a count of ten or more. It was from unfractionated whole blood that total RNA was extracted. Via MiXCR, TCRdb re-called the 5' RACE reads, giving one row per CDR3 protein. The table shows about 140,000 distinct CDR3 sequences, with over 3.5% occurring only once. This TCR derives from a female donor in good health.

Here the CDR3 reads CASSINGGYGYTF. The CDR3, as DNA: TGTGCCAGTAGTATAAATGGGGGCTATGGCTACACCTTC. The chain is built from TRBV19 and TRBJ1-2, with D possibly being TRBD1 (5 bases). The V end was cut by 2 bases, the J end by 4 bases, with 8 bases between. Germline V gives CDR1 LNHDA, CDR2 SQIVND (reference sequence). This CDR3 comprises 13 residues.